This T cell receptor (beta chain) was captured in a study of blood T cell repertoires in COVID-19. Across the study: Samples of COVID-19 (acute and convalescent) were obtained from the United States, Italy and Spain.

Recovered status in Cohort 3 required two negative PCRs, clearance, or symptom resolution. Method: immunoSEQ multiplex PCR; TCRdb's copy keeps in-frame clones and lacks some. The repertoire holds 200,000 to 250,000 clones, with about four fifths as singletons. The CDR3 extends over 15 amino acids. Germline V gene lookup returns CDR1 LNHDA and CDR2 SQIVND (reference sequence). V was cut by 0 bases and J by 7 bases, with 13 bases left in between. This sequence was found in a woman aged 40 to 49 who had recovered from COVID-19. The sample comprised PBMCs or T cells enriched from blood (not recorded which). The chain carries TRBV19 and TRBJ1-5; D might be TRBD1 (5 bases). The CDR3, as DNA: TGTGCCAGTAGTATAGAAGGGGAGGTGGGACAGCCCCAGCATTTT. Translation: CASSIEGEVGQPQHF.